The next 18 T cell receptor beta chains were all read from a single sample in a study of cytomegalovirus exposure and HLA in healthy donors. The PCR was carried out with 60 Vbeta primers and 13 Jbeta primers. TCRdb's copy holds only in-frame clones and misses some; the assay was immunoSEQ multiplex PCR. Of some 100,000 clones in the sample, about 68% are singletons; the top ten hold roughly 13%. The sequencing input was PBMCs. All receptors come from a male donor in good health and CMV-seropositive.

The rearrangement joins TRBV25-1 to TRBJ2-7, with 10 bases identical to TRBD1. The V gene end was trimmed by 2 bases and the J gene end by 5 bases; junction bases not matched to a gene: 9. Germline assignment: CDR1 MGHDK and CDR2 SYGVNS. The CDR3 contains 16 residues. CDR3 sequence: CASSEPPGQGNDEQYF. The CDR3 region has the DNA TGTGCCAGCAGTGAACCCCCGGGACAGGGGAACGACGAGCAGTACTTC.

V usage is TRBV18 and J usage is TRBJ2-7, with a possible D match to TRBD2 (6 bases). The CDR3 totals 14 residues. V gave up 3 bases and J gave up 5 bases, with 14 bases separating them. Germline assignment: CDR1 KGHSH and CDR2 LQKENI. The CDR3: CASSPSMGGDEQYF. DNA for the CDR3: TGTGCCAGCTCACCCTCTATGGGGGGTGACGAGCAGTACTTC. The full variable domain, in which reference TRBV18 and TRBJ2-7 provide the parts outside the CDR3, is NAGVMQNPRHLVRRRGQEARLRCSPMKGHSHVYWYRQLPEEGLKFMVYLQKENIIDESGMPKERFSAEFPKEGPSILRIQQVVRGDSAAYFCASSPSMGGDEQYFGPGTRLTVT.

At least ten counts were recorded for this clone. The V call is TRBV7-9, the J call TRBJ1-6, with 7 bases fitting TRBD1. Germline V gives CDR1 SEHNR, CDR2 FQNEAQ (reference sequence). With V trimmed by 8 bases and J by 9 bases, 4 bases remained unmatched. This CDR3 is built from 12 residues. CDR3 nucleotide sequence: TGTGCCAGCGCAGGGGGAGTTTCACCCCTCCACTTT. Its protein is CASAGGVSPLHF. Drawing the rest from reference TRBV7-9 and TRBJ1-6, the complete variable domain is DTGVSQNPRHKITKRGQNVTFRCDPISEHNRLYWYRQTLGQGPEFLTYFQNEAQLEKSRLLSDRFSAERPKGSFSTLEIQRTEQGDSAMYLCASAGGVSPLHFGNGTRLTVT.

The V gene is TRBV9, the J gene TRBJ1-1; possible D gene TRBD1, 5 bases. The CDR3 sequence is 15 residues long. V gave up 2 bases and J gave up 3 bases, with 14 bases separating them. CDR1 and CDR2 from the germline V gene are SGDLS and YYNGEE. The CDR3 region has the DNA TGTGCCAGCAGCGTGGCCCCCGGGGGGTACACTGAAGCTTTCTTT. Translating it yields CASSVAPGGYTEAFF.

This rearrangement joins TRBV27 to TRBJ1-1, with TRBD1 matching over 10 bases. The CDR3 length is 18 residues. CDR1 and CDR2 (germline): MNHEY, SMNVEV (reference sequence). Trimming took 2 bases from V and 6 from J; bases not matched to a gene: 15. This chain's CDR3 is CASSLTQPGTGAKAEAFF. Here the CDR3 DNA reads TGTGCCAGCAGTTTAACGCAACCCGGGACAGGGGCCAAGGCTGAAGCTTTCTTT.

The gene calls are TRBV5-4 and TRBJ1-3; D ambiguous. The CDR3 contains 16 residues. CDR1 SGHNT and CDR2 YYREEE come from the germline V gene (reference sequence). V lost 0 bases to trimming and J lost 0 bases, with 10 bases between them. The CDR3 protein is CASSLVGSLSGNTIYF. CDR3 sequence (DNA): TGTGCCAGCAGCTTGGTGGGCAGCCTCTCTGGAAACACCATATATTTT. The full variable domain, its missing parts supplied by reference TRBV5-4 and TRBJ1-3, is ETGVTQSPTHLIKTRGQQVTLRCSSQSGHNTVSWYQQALGQGPQFIFQYYREEENGRGNFPPRFSGLQFPNYSSELNVNALELDDSALYLCASSLVGSLSGNTIYFGEGSWLTVV.

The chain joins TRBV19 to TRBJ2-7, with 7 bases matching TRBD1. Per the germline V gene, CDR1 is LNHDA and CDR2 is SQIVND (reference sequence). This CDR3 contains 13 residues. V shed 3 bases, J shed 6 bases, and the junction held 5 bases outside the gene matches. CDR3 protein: CASSIGTALEQYF. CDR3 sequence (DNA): TGTGCCAGTAGTATTGGGACAGCTCTCGAGCAGTACTTC.

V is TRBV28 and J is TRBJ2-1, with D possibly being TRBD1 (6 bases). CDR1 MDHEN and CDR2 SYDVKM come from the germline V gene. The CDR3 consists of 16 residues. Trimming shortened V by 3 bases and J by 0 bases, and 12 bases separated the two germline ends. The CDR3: CASSFIRGSSYNEQFF. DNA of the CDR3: TGTGCCAGCAGTTTCATAAGGGGGAGCTCCTACAATGAGCAGTTCTTC.

The CDR3 is CASSSSTGNGANVLTF. Written as DNA, the CDR3 is TGTGCCAGCAGCTCGAGTACAGGGAACGGGGCCAACGTCCTGACTTTC. The chain links TRBV7-9 to TRBJ2-6; D might be TRBD1 (6 bases). This CDR3 region has 16 residues. Trimming removed 4 bases at V and 4 bases at J, with 14 bases between. CDR1 is SEHNR and CDR2 is FQNEAQ in the germline V gene (reference sequence).

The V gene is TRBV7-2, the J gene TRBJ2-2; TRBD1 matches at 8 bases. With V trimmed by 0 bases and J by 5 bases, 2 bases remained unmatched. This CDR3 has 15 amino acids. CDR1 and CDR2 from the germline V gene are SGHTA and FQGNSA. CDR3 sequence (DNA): TGTGCCAGCAGCTTAGCCCACAGGGGGACCGGGGAGCTGTTTTTT. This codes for CASSLAHRGTGELFF.

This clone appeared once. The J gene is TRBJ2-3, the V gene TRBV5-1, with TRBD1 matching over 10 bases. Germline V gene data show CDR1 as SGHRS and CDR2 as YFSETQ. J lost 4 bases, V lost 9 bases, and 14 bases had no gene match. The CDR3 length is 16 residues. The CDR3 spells CATSWTDRGRADTQYF. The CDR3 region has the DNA TGCGCCACCTCGTGGACCGACAGGGGGCGCGCAGATACGCAGTATTTT.

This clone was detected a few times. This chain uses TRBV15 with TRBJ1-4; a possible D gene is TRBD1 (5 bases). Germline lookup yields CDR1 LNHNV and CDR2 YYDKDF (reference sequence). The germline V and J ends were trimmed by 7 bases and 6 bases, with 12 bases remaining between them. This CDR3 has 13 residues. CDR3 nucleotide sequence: TGTGCCACCAAGCAGGACACTTATGAAAAACTGTTTTTT. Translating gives CATKQDTYEKLFF. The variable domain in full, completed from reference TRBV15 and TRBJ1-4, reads DAMVIQNPRYQVTQFGKPVTLSCSQTLNHNVMYWYQQKSSQAPKLLFHYYDKDFNNEADTPDNFQSRRPNTSFCFLDIRSPGLGDTAMYLCATKQDTYEKLFFGSGTQLSVL.

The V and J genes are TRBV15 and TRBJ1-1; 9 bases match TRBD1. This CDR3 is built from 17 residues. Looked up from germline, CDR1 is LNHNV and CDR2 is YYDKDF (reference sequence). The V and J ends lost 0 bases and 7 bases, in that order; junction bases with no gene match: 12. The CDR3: CATSRDLRDRALLEAFF. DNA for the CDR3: TGTGCCACCAGCAGAGATCTCCGGGACAGGGCCCTCCTTGAAGCTTTCTTT. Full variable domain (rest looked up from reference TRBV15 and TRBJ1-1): DAMVIQNPRYQVTQFGKPVTLSCSQTLNHNVMYWYQQKSSQAPKLLFHYYDKDFNNEADTPDNFQSRRPNTSFCFLDIRSPGLGDTAMYLCATSRDLRDRALLEAFFGQGTRLTVV.

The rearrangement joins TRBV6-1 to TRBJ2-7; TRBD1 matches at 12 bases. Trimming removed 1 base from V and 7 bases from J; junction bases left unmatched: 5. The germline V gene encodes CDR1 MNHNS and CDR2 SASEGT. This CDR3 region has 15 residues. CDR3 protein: CASSEEGQGAGEQYF. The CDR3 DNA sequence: TGTGCCAGCAGTGAAGAGGGACAGGGGGCGGGAGAGCAGTACTTC.

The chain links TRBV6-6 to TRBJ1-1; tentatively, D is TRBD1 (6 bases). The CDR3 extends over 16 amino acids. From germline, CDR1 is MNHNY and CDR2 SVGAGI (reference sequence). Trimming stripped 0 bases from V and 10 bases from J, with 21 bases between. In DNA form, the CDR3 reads TGTGCCAGCAGTTACTCAGGCAAGGGGGACAATAGGAGAGCTTTCTTT. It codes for CASSYSGKGDNRRAFF.

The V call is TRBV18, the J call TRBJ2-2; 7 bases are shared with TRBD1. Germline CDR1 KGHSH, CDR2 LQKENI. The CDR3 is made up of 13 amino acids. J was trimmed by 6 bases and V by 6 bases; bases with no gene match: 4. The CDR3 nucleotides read TGTGCCAGCTCGATTGACAGGGCCGGGGAGCTGTTTTTT. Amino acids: CASSIDRAGELFF.

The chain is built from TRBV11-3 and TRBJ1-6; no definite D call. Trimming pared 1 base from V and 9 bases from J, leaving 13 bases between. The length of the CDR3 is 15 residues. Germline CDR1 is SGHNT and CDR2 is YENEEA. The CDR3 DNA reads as TGTGCCAGCAGCTTAGTTGGAGGGATGAGTTCACCCCTCCACTTT. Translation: CASSLVGGMSSPLHF.

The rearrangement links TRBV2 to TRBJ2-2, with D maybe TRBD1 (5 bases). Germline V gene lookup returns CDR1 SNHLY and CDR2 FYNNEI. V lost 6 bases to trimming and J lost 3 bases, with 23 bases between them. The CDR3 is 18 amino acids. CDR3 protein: CASSDDVPSDTYTGELFF. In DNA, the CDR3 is TGTGCCAGCAGCGATGATGTCCCTTCGGACACTTACACCGGGGAGCTGTTTTTT.